A selection of T cell receptor beta chains follows, all from one sample in a study of CD8 T cells in ankylosing spondylitis. TCRdb re-called the 5' RACE reads through MiXCR, storing one row per CDR3 protein. The sample includes fewer than 350,000 distinct CDR3 sequences, around a tenth of them seen just once. The sequencing input was blood, either unsorted or a sorted T cell fraction (not recorded which). The source is a female donor with ankylosing spondylitis or in good health (not recorded which). Both conserved end residues are part of each CDR3. D genes are given only for firm matches. The size field is filled for only some rows; it gives once, few, many or a size class.

CDR3 protein,CDR3 DNA,D gene,J gene,clone size,V gene
CSARDGQGWLIGYGYTF,TGCAGTGCTAGAGATGGTCAGGGCTGGCTGATCGGCTATGGCTACACCTTC,.,TRBJ1-2,many,TRBV20-1
CASSGTPGQYNEQFF,TGCGCCAGCAGCGGGACCCCGGGACAGTACAATGAGCAGTTCTTC,TRBD1,TRBJ2-1,many,TRBV5-1
CAISESRQLNTEAFF,TGTGCCATCAGTGAGTCGCGGCAGTTGAACACTGAAGCTTTCTTT,.,TRBJ1-1,many,TRBV10-3
CASSIPRNEQYF,TGTGCCAGCAGTATCCCCAGAAACGAGCAGTACTTC,.,TRBJ2-7,.,TRBV6-1
CCARDAIRGILDNEQFF,TGCTGTGCTAGAGACGCGATCCGCGGGATTTTGGACAATGAGCAGTTCTTC,.,TRBJ2-1,.,TRBV20-1
CSAAHPGETQYF,TGCAGTGCTGCCCATCCTGGAGAGACCCAGTACTTC,.,TRBJ2-5,many,TRBV20-1
CSGSGTSGGVSYNEQFF,TGCAGTGGTTCCGGGACTAGCGGGGGGGTATCCTACAATGAGCAGTTCTTC,TRBD2,TRBJ2-1,few,TRBV20-1
CAISDKRGSSYNEQFF,TGTGCCATCAGTGATAAGAGGGGCAGCTCCTACAATGAGCAGTTCTTC,.,TRBJ2-1,many,TRBV10-3
CASSSYKDTQYF,TGTGCCAGCAGCTCGTACAAAGATACGCAGTATTTT,.,TRBJ2-3,few,TRBV7-2
CASSLASGGNEQFF,TGCGCCAGCAGCTTGGCCAGCGGAGGGAATGAGCAGTTCTTC,.,TRBJ2-1,many,TRBV5-1
CSASPGLAKNIQYF,TGCAGTGCTAGCCCAGGTCTAGCCAAAAACATTCAGTACTTC,.,TRBJ2-4,many,TRBV20-1
CAMGPRFRFGANVLTF,TGTGCCATGGGCCCCAGGTTCCGCTTCGGGGCCAACGTCCTGACTTTC,.,TRBJ2-6,.,TRBV28
CSARDGTGRGGYTF,TGCAGTGCTAGAGACGGGACAGGGCGGGGAGGCTACACCTTC,TRBD1,TRBJ1-2,many,TRBV20-1
CASSFNPGGETQYF,TGTGCCAGCAGCTTTAATCCGGGTGGAGAGACCCAGTACTTC,.,TRBJ2-5,.,TRBV5-5
CASSLLWISSSYEQYF,TGTGCCAGCAGCTTGCTCTGGATTTCGAGCTCCTACGAGCAGTACTTC,.,TRBJ2-7,.,TRBV5-5
CSARDSGGAYNEQFF,TGCAGTGCTAGAGATAGCGGGGGGGCCTACAATGAGCAGTTCTTC,TRBD2,TRBJ2-1,many,TRBV20-1
CASRTLDATNEKLFF,TGCGCCAGCAGGACCTTAGATGCAACTAATGAAAAACTGTTTTTT,.,TRBJ1-4,many,TRBV4-1
CASSRADEQFF,TGTGCCAGCAGCCGGGCGGATGAGCAGTTCTTC,.,TRBJ2-1,many,TRBV7-2
CASSWRGGETQYF,TGTGCCAGCAGTTGGCGAGGAGGAGAGACCCAGTACTTC,.,TRBJ2-5,many,TRBV12-3/TRBV12-4
CASSPQGQAEQFF,TGTGCCAGCAGTCCACAGGGACAAGCTGAGCAGTTCTTC,.,TRBJ2-1,many,TRBV25-1
CSASTSGRPTHNEQFF,TGCAGTGCTAGTACCAGCGGGAGGCCGACTCACAATGAGCAGTTCTTC,TRBD2,TRBJ2-1,many,TRBV20-1
CASSSGAGVGTEAFF,TGCGCCAGCAGCTCGGGTGCGGGGGTCGGCACTGAAGCTTTCTTT,.,TRBJ1-1,many,TRBV5-1
CASSLGRVAEAFF,TGCGCCAGCAGCTTGGGTCGGGTGGCTGAAGCTTTCTTT,.,TRBJ1-1,many,TRBV5-1
CASSLVLAGDNEQFF,TGTGCCAGCAGCTTGGTACTAGCGGGGGACAATGAGCAGTTCTTC,TRBD2,TRBJ2-1,many,TRBV5-6
CATHDSTQYF,TGTGCCACCCACGACAGTACGCAGTATTTT,.,TRBJ2-3,many,TRBV10-3
CASNTQKAWGMTDTQYF,TGTGCCAGCAATACTCAGAAGGCCTGGGGGATGACAGATACGCAGTATTTT,.,TRBJ2-3,.,TRBV12-3/TRBV12-4
CSARDSTYQPQHF,TGCAGTGCTAGAGACAGTACATATCAGCCCCAGCATTTT,.,TRBJ1-5,many,TRBV20-1
CCAHLASSGGTGSTDTQYF,TGCTGTGCACACCTTGCATCTAGCGGGGGGACCGGGAGCACAGATACGCAGTATTTT,TRBD2,TRBJ2-3,.,TRBV20-1
CASSSSLGSYGYTF,TGCGCCAGCAGCAGTTCTTTGGGTAGCTATGGCTACACCTTC,.,TRBJ1-2,many,TRBV5-1
CASSKKGQGYSYEQYF,TGTGCCAGCAGCAAAAAGGGACAGGGGTACTCCTACGAGCAGTACTTC,TRBD1,TRBJ2-7,.,TRBV27
CASTQSGLPDTQYF,TGTGCCAGCACCCAGTCGGGGCTACCAGATACGCAGTATTTT,.,TRBJ2-3,.,TRBV4-2
CASSPGRKETQYF,TGTGCCAGCAGCCCGGGACGGAAAGAGACCCAGTACTTC,.,TRBJ2-5,.,TRBV3-1